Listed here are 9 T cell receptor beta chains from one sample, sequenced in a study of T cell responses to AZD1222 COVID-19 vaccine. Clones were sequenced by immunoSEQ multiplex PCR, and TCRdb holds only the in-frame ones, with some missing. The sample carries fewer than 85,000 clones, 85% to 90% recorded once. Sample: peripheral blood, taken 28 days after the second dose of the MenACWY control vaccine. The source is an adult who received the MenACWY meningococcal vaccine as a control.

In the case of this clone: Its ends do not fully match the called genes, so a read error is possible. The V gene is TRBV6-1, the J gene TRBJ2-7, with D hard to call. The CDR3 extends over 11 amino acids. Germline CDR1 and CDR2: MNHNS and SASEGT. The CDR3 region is CASSEAYEQCF. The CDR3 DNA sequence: TGTGCCAGCAGTGAAGCTTACGAGCAGTGCTTC.

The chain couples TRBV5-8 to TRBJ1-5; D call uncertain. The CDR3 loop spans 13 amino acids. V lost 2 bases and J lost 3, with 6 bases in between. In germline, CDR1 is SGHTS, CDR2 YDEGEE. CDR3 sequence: CASSFSFNQPQHF. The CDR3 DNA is TGTGCCAGCAGCTTCTCGTTCAATCAGCCCCAGCATTTT.

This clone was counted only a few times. The CDR3 spells CASSPGTGRTGELFF. DNA of the CDR3: TGTGCCAGCAGCCCCGGGACAGGGCGAACCGGGGAGCTGTTTTTT. The chain has TRBV7-3 and TRBJ2-2, with TRBD1 matching 9 bases. Germline values: CDR1 SGHTA, CDR2 FQGTGA. This CDR3 is 15 amino acids long. The trim removed 5 bases at V and 5 bases at J, leaving 6 bases unmatched.

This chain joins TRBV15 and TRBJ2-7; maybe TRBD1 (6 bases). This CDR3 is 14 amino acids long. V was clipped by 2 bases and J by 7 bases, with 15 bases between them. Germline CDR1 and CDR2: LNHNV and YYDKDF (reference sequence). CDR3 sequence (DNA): TGTGCCACCAGCAGAATCAGGGGAAGTAGGGAGCAGTACTTC. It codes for CATSRIRGSREQYF.

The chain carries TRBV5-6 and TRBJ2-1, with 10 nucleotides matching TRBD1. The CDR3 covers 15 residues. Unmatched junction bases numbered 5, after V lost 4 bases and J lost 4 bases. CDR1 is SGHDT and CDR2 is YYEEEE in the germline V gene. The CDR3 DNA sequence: TGTGCCAGCAGCACCCCGGGACAGGGGTACAATGAGCAGTTCTTC. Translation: CASSTPGQGYNEQFF. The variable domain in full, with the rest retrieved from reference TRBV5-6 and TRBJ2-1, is DAGVTQSPTHLIKTRGQQVTLRCSPKSGHDTVSWYQQALGQGPQFIFQYYEEEERQRGNFPDRFSGHQFPNYSSELNVNALLLGDSALYLCASSTPGQGYNEQFFGPGTRLTVL.

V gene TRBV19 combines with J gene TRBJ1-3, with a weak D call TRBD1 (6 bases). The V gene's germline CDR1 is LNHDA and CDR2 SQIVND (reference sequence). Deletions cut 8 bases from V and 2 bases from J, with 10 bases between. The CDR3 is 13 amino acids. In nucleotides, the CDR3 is TGTGCCAGTTACAGGGCGCCTGGAAACACCATATATTTT. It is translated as CASYRAPGNTIYF. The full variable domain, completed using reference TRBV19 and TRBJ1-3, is DGGITQSPKYLFRKEGQNVTLSCEQNLNHDAMYWYRQDPGQGLRLIYYSQIVNDFQKGDIAEGYSVSREKKESFPLTVTSAQKNPTAFYLCASYRAPGNTIYFGEGSWLTVV.

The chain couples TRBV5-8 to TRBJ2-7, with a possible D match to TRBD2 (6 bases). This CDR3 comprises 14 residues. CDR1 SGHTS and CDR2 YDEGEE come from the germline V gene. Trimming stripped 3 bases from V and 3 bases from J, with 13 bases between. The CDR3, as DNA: TGTGCCAGCAGCTACCCGGGACTCATCTACGAGCAGTACTTC. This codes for CASSYPGLIYEQYF.

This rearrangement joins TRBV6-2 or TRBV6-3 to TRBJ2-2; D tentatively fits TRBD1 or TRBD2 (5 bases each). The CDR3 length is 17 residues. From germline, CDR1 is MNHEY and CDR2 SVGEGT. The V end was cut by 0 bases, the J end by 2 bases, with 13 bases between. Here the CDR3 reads CASSYSGTGPNTGELFF. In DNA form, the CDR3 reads TGTGCCAGCAGTTACTCAGGGACGGGGCCAAACACCGGGGAGCTGTTTTTT.

Here the CDR3 DNA reads TGTGCCAGCAGTTCCCCGGGACAGGGCCGCGGCGGGGAGCTGTTTTTT. Translated, it gives CASSSPGQGRGGELFF. The J gene is TRBJ2-2, the V gene TRBV28, with 9 bases fitting TRBD1. Germline V gene data show CDR1 as MDHEN and CDR2 as SYDVKM. The CDR3 loop spans 16 amino acids. V lost 4 bases, J lost 7 bases, and 10 bases stayed unmatched.